These T cell receptor beta chains were read from a single sample in a study of blood T cell repertoires in COVID-19. The table came from immunoSEQ multiplex PCR; TCRdb's copy has only in-frame clones and leaves some out. The sample lists around 140,000 clones; around 81% were seen once. The specimen sequenced was peripheral blood. The receptors here all came from a human donor in a cohort sampled during active COVID-19. CDR3s include the opening cysteine and the closing phenylalanine or tryptophan. Each record gives: CDR3 protein, CDR3 DNA, D gene, V gene, clone size, J gene. The D gene is left open where the match is weak. Clone size is given for some rows only: seen once, a few or many times, or a class if the clone is expanded.

CASSRGSTDTQYF	TGCGCCAGCAGCCGCGGGAGCACAGATACGCAGTATTTT	NA	TRBV5-1	NA	TRBJ2-3
CASNPSRASGRDEQFF	TGTGCCAGCAACCCTAGCCGGGCTAGCGGGAGGGATGAGCAGTTCTTC	TRBD2	TRBV28	NA	TRBJ2-1
CASSENRGYGANVLTF	TGTGCCAGCAGCGAAAACAGGGGCTATGGGGCCAACGTCCTGACTTTC	TRBD1	TRBV7-9	few	TRBJ2-6
CASSSTREGSCEQYF	TGTGCCAGCAGCTCAACCCGGGAGGGCTCCTGCGAGCAGTACTTC	TRBD2	TRBV5-7	NA	TRBJ2-7
CASLVQVSYEQYF	TGTGCCAGTCTGGTACAGGTCTCCTACGAGCAGTACTTC	NA	TRBV6-5	NA	TRBJ2-7
CASSPWGDEQYF	TGCGCCAGCAGCCCCTGGGGAGACGAGCAGTACTTC	NA	TRBV5-1	NA	TRBJ2-7
CASSPATGIYEQYF	TGTGCCAGCAGCCCGGCAACAGGGATCTACGAGCAGTACTTC	NA	TRBV11-2	few	TRBJ2-7
CASSFAGTSFYEQYF	TGTGCCAGCAGTTTCGCCGGGACTAGTTTCTACGAGCAGTACTTC	TRBD2	TRBV27	NA	TRBJ2-7
CASSLVASGFGTGELFF	TGTGCCAGCAGCTTAGTTGCTAGCGGGTTTGGTACCGGGGAGCTGTTTTTT	TRBD2	TRBV7-2	NA	TRBJ2-2
CATSEGAQETQYF	TGTGCCACCAGTGAGGGGGCTCAAGAGACCCAGTACTTC	NA	TRBV24-1	NA	TRBJ2-5
CAISTGIPRVGYTF	TGTGCCATCAGTACAGGGATCCCCCGTGTCGGCTACACCTTC	NA	TRBV10-3	NA	TRBJ1-2
CSASPQNTDTQYF	TGCAGTGCTAGTCCACAGAACACAGATACGCAGTATTTT	NA	TRBV20-1	NA	TRBJ2-3
CASSQPGSETQYF	TGTGCCAGCAGCCAACCGGGGTCGGAGACCCAGTACTTC	NA	TRBV3-1/TRBV3-2	NA	TRBJ2-5
CASGFTDSSTDTQYF	TGTGCTAGTGGTTTTACGGACAGTTCCACAGATACGCAGTATTTT	NA	TRBV12-5	NA	TRBJ2-3
CASSLAGTGTEAFF	TGTGCCAGCAGCTTAGCCGGGACAGGCACTGAAGCTTTCTTT	TRBD1	TRBV11-2	NA	TRBJ1-1
CASSLARTGLNEQFF	TGCGCCAGCAGCTTGGCTCGGACAGGCCTCAATGAGCAGTTCTTC	TRBD1	TRBV5-1	few	TRBJ2-1
CASTERQGDYGYTF	TGTGCCAGTACCGAACGACAGGGTGACTATGGCTACACCTTC	TRBD1	TRBV19	NA	TRBJ1-2
CASSRGQGNDEQYF	TGTGCCAGCAGCCGCGGACAGGGAAACGACGAGCAGTACTTC	TRBD1	TRBV7-6	NA	TRBJ2-7
CASSLLVRGSSYNEQFF	TGTGCCAGCAGCTTACTGGTTCGGGGAAGCTCCTACAATGAGCAGTTCTTC	NA	TRBV7-8	NA	TRBJ2-1
CASSPRGRWGYEQYF	TGTGCCAGCTCACCCCGCGGGAGGTGGGGCTACGAGCAGTACTTC	TRBD2	TRBV18	NA	TRBJ2-7
CASSEIGQEAEQYF	TGTGCCAGCAGTGAAATCGGACAGGAGGCCGAGCAGTACTTC	TRBD1	TRBV27	few	TRBJ2-7
CASSLGRFLSGANVLTF	TGTGCCAGCAGCTTAGGTCGGTTCCTCTCTGGGGCCAACGTCCTGACTTTC	NA	TRBV7-9	NA	TRBJ2-6
CASSSPSSSGRGYEQYF	TGTGCCAGCAGCTCCCCCTCATCTAGCGGGAGGGGCTACGAGCAGTACTTC	TRBD2	TRBV5-6	NA	TRBJ2-7
CASTDPAGRSGANVLTF	TGTGCCAGCACAGACCCAGCGGGAAGATCTGGGGCCAACGTCCTGACTTTC	TRBD2	TRBV7-8	NA	TRBJ2-6
CASSLGGTSGYKNIQYF	TGTGCCAGCAGCTTAGGGGGGACTAGCGGTTACAAAAACATTCAGTACTTC	TRBD2	TRBV7-8	few	TRBJ2-4
CASSLGGRTEFYEQYF	TGTGCCAGCAGCTTAGGCGGGCGGACAGAATTTTACGAGCAGTACTTC	NA	TRBV7-9	NA	TRBJ2-7